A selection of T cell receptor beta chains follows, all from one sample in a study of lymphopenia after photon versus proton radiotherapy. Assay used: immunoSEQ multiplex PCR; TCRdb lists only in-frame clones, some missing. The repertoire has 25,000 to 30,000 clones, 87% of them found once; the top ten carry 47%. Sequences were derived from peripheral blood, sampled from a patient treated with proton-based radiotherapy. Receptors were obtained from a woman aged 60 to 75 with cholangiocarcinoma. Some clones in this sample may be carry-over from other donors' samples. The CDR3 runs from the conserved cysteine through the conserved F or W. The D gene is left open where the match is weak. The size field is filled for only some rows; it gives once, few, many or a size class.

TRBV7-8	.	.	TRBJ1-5	CASSKARRNQPQHF	TGTGCCAGCAGCAAGGCCCGGAGGAATCAGCCCCAGCATTTT
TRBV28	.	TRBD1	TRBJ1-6	CASRTSGTGDSPLHF	TGTGCCAGCAGAACCTCCGGGACAGGGGATTCACCCCTCCACTTT
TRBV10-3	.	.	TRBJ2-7	CATTPGYEQYF	TGTGCCACCACCCCAGGCTACGAGCAGTACTTC
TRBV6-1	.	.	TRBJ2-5	CASSEGLYQETQYF	TGTGCCAGCAGCGAAGGACTGTACCAAGAGACCCAGTACTTC
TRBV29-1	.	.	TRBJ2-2	CSAERLSDTGELFF	TGCAGCGCTGAGCGACTATCGGACACCGGGGAGCTGTTTTTT
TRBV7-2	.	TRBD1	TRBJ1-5	CASSPTGGRAQPQHF	TGTGCCAGCAGCCCGACAGGGGGAAGGGCGCAGCCCCAGCATTTT
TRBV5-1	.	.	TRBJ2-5	CASSPGGSGQETQYF	TGCGCCAGCAGCCCAGGGGGGAGCGGCCAAGAGACCCAGTACTTC
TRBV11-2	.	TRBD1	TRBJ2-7	CASSFRQGGAPYEQYF	TGTGCCAGCAGCTTCCGACAGGGGGGAGCCCCCTACGAGCAGTACTTC
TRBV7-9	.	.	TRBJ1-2	CASSSNHSRVYGYTF	TGTGCCAGCAGCTCCAACCACAGTAGGGTCTATGGCTACACCTTC
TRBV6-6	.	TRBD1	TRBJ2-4	CASAWGTGVDIQYF	TGTGCCAGCGCCTGGGGGACAGGGGTGGACATTCAGTACTTC
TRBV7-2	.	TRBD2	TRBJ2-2	CASSPRLAGYTGELFF	TGTGCCAGCAGCCCCCGGCTAGCGGGGTACACCGGGGAGCTGTTTTTT
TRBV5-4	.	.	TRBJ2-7	CASSPLRELYEQYF	TGTGCCAGCAGCCCCCTACGGGAGCTCTACGAGCAGTACTTC
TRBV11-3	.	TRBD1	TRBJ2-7	CASSPGQGNSYEQYF	TGTGCCAGCAGCCCAGGACAGGGCAACTCCTACGAGCAGTACTTC
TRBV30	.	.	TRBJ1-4	CAWSVPTDLNEKLFF	TGTGCCTGGAGTGTACCGACAGACCTTAATGAAAAACTGTTTTTT
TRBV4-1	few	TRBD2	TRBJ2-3	CASSPLAGASDTQYF	TGCGCCAGCAGCCCACTAGCGGGGGCCTCAGATACGCAGTATTTT
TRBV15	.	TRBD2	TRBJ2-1	CATSRGLAGGEDEQFF	TGTGCCACCAGCAGGGGACTAGCGGGAGGGGAGGATGAGCAGTTCTTC
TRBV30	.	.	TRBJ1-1	CAWRNGRGVFTEAFF	TGTGCCTGGCGGAACGGTCGGGGAGTTTTCACTGAAGCTTTCTTT
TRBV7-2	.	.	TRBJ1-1	CASSLAAGRTEAFF	TGTGCCAGCAGCTTAGCGGCAGGGCGGACTGAAGCTTTCTTT
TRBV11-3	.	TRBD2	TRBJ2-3	CASSSSGADTQYF	TGTGCCAGCAGCAGTAGCGGGGCAGATACGCAGTATTTT
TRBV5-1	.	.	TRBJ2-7	CASSGGAGDEQYF	TGCGCCAGCAGCGGGGGGGCGGGGGACGAGCAGTACTTC
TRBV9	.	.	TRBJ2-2	CASSATRGPQTGELFF	TGTGCCAGCAGCGCCACACGGGGGCCACAGACCGGGGAGCTGTTTTTT
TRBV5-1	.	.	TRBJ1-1	CASSLGPGVNTEAFF	TGCGCCAGCAGCTTGGGTCCGGGGGTAAACACTGAAGCTTTCTTT
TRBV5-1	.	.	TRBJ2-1	CASSLSGTRMISSYNEQFF	TGCGCCAGCAGCTTGTCGGGCACCCGGATGATTAGCTCCTACAATGAGCAGTTCTTC
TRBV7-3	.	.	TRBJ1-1	CASSLEGTNTEAFF	TGTGCCAGCAGCTTAGAGGGGACCAACACTGAAGCTTTCTTT